This T cell receptor (beta chain) was identified in a study of Ad26.COV2.S vaccination and SARS-CoV-2 variants. This clone was seen more than once but under ten times. As yet, its antigen is unknown. This CDR3 is built from 15 residues. Germline-derived CDR1 and CDR2 are SGHRS and YFSETQ. Trimming left V 0 bases short and J 0 bases short, with 10 bases between. TCRdb's table, derived via immunoSEQ multiplex PCR, lists solely in-frame clones and lacks some. The sample holds around 400,000 clones; 90% are singletons and the top ten take about 12%. Study observations and caveats: Analyses of TCR breadth and depth may have underestimated total T cell responses.

Noted treatment: 15 to 20 received Ad26.COV2.S at low or high dose, single or two shots; about five received placebo; per-sample allocation not given. Repertoires come from day 63 after the first vaccine or placebo injection. The chain uses TRBV5-1 and TRBJ2-7; a possible D gene is TRBD2 (5 bases). This specimen was peripheral blood, taken in a trial of Ad26.COV2.S vaccine versus placebo. The receptor comes from a person aged 18-60 years who received the Ad26.COV2.S COVID-19 vaccine or a placebo. CDR3 nucleotides: TGCGCCAGCAGCTTGGCCGGGATAAGCTCCTACGAGCAGTACTTC. This translates into CASSLAGISSYEQYF. The whole variable domain, remainder taken from reference TRBV5-1 and TRBJ2-7, is KAGVTQTPRYLIKTRGQQVTLSCSPISGHRSVSWYQQTPGQGLQFLFEYFSETQRNKGNFPGRFSGRQFSNSRSEMNVSTLELGDSALYLCASSLAGISSYEQYFGPGTRLTVT.